The TCR beta chain described here comes from a study of PD-L1 blockade in urothelial cancer. Sequencing used immunoSEQ multiplex PCR; TCRdb keeps in-frame clones, though not all of them. The sample includes about 79,000 clones, around 85% of them seen just once. In germline, CDR1 is SGHAT, CDR2 FQNNGV. V lost 5 bases, J lost 2 bases, and 6 bases stayed unmatched. The CDR3 sequence is 15 residues long. Described time point: pretreatment peripheral blood. This clonotype was sampled from a man between 40 and 49 years old with urothelial cancer. The J gene is TRBJ2-7, the V gene TRBV11-2; 10 bases agree with TRBD2. This specimen consisted of PBMCs, obtained around atezolizumab (anti-PD-L1) treatment. The CDR3 here is CASSVAGGGPYEQYF. The CDR3 DNA reads as TGTGCCAGCAGCGTAGCGGGAGGAGGTCCCTACGAGCAGTACTTC.